The next 20 T cell receptor beta chains were all read from a single sample in a study of cytomegalovirus exposure and HLA in healthy donors. Vbeta (60) and Jbeta (13) primers were used in the PCR. Data came from immunoSEQ multiplex PCR; TCRdb stores just in-frame clones and leaves some out. The sample carries 100,000 to 150,000 clones, 83% recorded once. The specimen sequenced was PBMCs. The receptors come from a girl aged 2 to 9 in good health and CMV-seronegative.

This rearrangement joins TRBV6-1 to TRBJ2-2; TRBD2 might be the D (6 bases). V lost 2 bases, J lost 4 bases, and 8 bases lay in between. Germline-derived CDR1 and CDR2 are MNHNS and SASEGT. The CDR3 loop spans 14 amino acids. The CDR3 sequence is CASSELASTGELFF. The CDR3 nucleotides read TGTGCCAGCAGTGAACTAGCGAGCACCGGGGAGCTGTTTTTT.

The gene calls are TRBV9 and TRBJ2-7; TRBD2 aligns across 9 bases. The CDR3 sequence is 14 residues long. Trimming at V came to 4 bases and at J to 2 bases, leaving 4 bases not matched to a gene. The germline V gene has CDR1 SGDLS and CDR2 YYNGEE. This CDR3 reads CASSPQRGAYEQYF. DNA of the CDR3: TGTGCCAGCAGCCCACAGCGGGGGGCCTACGAGCAGTACTTC.

This clone was observed a few times. This rearrangement joins TRBV27 to TRBJ2-7, with D hard to call. Germline CDR1 MNHEY, CDR2 SMNVEV (reference sequence). V shed 2 bases and J shed 2 bases, with 13 bases lying between them. This CDR3 contains 15 residues. The CDR3 coding sequence is TGTGCCAGCAGTTTACGTCCCAGTGGCCCCTACGAGCAGTACTTC. Translation gives CASSLRPSGPYEQYF.

The chain combines TRBV6-1 with TRBJ2-1; D remains unclear. The CDR3 loop spans 15 amino acids. Per germline, CDR1 MNHNS and CDR2 SASEGT. The ends were cut back, 1 base at V and 2 bases at J, with 9 bases in the middle. This CDR3 reads CASSEGQEAYNEQFF. The CDR3 nucleotides read TGTGCCAGCAGTGAAGGGCAGGAAGCCTACAATGAGCAGTTCTTC.

This rearrangement joins TRBV5-1 to TRBJ2-3; D is possibly TRBD1 (7 bases). V was trimmed by 4 bases and J by 0 bases, leaving 30 bases between them. CDR1 is SGHRS, CDR2 YFSETQ, per germline. CDR3 length equals 21 residues. The CDR3 DNA reads TGCGCCAGCAGCCCATTTCAGGGGGGACCTCTATGGCCTACTAGCACAGATACGCAGTATTTT. It translates to CASSPFQGGPLWPTSTDTQYF.

The V call is TRBV30, the J call TRBJ2-5; D ambiguous. The germline CDR1 and CDR2 sequences are GTSNPN and SVGIG (reference sequence). V was shortened by 4 bases and J by 11 bases, with 20 bases between the two germline ends. The CDR3 has 13 residues. This CDR3 is CAWKQSRLSEQYF. The CDR3 nucleotides are TGTGCCTGGAAACAGAGCCGGCTCTCTGAGCAGTACTTC.

The chain is built from TRBV7-9 and TRBJ1-1, with 7 bases aligning to TRBD1. The J segment lost 12 bases and the V segment lost 6 bases, leaving 16 bases of the junction unmatched. The CDR3 has 14 amino acids. The germline gives CDR1 SEHNR, CDR2 FQNEAQ (reference sequence). CDR3 coding DNA: TGTGCCAGCAGGTTACCGACAGGGCTCCCCCAGCCTTTCTTT. This translates into CASRLPTGLPQPFF.

This sequence joins TRBV29-1 and TRBJ1-1; weak D call: TRBD1 (5 bases). The CDR3 covers 14 residues. Per the germline V gene, CDR1 is SQVTM and CDR2 is ANQGSEA. Trimming stripped 6 bases from V and 0 bases from J, with 14 bases between. This CDR3 is CSVTGGRMNTEAFF. The CDR3, as DNA: TGCAGCGTCACGGGGGGACGGATGAACACTGAAGCTTTCTTT.

This chain uses TRBV21-1 with TRBJ2-5; the D call TRBD2 from the table was never checked on the DNA. TRBV21-1 is termed a pseudogene. The CDR3 runs 17 residues. The CDR3 DNA reads TGTGCCAGCAGCAAAGTGGGTAGCGACCTAACACAAGAGACCCAGTACTTC. Translation: CASSKVGSDLTQETQYF.

The V and J genes are TRBV5-6 and TRBJ2-6; D is possibly TRBD1 (5 bases). From germline, CDR1 is SGHDT and CDR2 YYEEEE. The ends were cut back, 0 bases at V and 0 bases at J, with 7 bases in the middle. The CDR3 has 16 residues. The DNA of the CDR3 is TGTGCCAGCAGCTTGGAAAGGGGCTCTGGGGCCAACGTCCTGACTTTC. Translation gives CASSLERGSGANVLTF.

The chain has TRBV2 and TRBJ2-7; 8 bases agree with TRBD1. The CDR3 covers 14 residues. With 6 bases clipped from V and 0 bases from J, the junction kept 4 bases outside the gene matches. Germline V gene sequence: CDR1 SNHLY, CDR2 FYNNEI. The CDR3, as DNA: TGTGCCAGCAGAACAGGGGGGATCTCCTACGAGCAGTACTTC. This sequence encodes CASRTGGISYEQYF.

The chain has TRBV5-6 and TRBJ2-7; maybe TRBD2 (5 bases). V lost 0 bases and J lost 0, with 10 bases in between. The length of the CDR3 is 15 residues. Germline CDR1 reads SGHDT; CDR2 reads YYEEEE. CDR3 amino acids: CASSLGGLVSYEQYF. The CDR3 nucleotides are TGTGCCAGCAGCTTGGGAGGGCTAGTCTCCTACGAGCAGTACTTC.

This clone is a singleton in its sample. The chain links TRBV18 to TRBJ2-1, with TRBD1 matching over 7 bases. The ends lost 2 bases at V and 6 bases at J; junction bases unmatched: 10. CDR3 length: 16 amino acids. From germline, CDR1 is KGHSH and CDR2 LQKENI. This CDR3 is CASSPLPNNRGNEQFF. The CDR3 nucleotides read TGTGCCAGCTCACCATTACCCAACAACAGGGGCAATGAGCAGTTCTTC.

The sample holds one count of this clone. The chain employs TRBV30 and TRBJ1-2, with TRBD1 identical over 8 bases. CDR1 GTSNPN and CDR2 SVGIG come from the germline V gene (reference sequence). CDR3 length equals 17 residues. V shed 0 bases, J shed 7 bases, and the junction held 16 bases outside the gene matches. CDR3 amino acids: CAWSVATSGRGRFGYTF. The CDR3 DNA follows: TGTGCCTGGAGTGTAGCCACCTCGGGCAGGGGGCGATTTGGCTACACCTTC. Drawing the rest from reference TRBV30 and TRBJ1-2, the complete variable domain is SQTIHQWPATLVQPVGSPLSLECTVEGTSNPNLYWYRQAAGRGLQLLFYSVGIGQISSEVPQNLSASRPQDRQFILSSKKLLLSDSGFYLCAWSVATSGRGRFGYTFGSGTRLTVV.

The chain combines TRBV5-8 with TRBJ1-1; a weak D match, TRBD1 (5 bases). This CDR3 has 15 amino acids. The germline CDR1 and CDR2 sequences are SGHTS and YDEGEE. V lost 3 bases and J lost 7, with 19 bases in between. The CDR3 DNA is TGTGCCAGCAGCTCCCGCCTGACAGTACTGATTGAAGCTTTCTTT. It is translated as CASSSRLTVLIEAFF.

This sequence joins TRBV19 and TRBJ2-7; possible D gene TRBD1, 6 bases. The CDR3 has 15 amino acids. With 0 bases removed from V and 2 bases from J, the gap between germline ends came to 11 bases. Germline V gene sequence: CDR1 LNHDA, CDR2 SQIVND (reference sequence). The CDR3 DNA reads as TGTGCCAGTAGTATAGATCTCGGACAGACCTACGAGCAGTACTTC. It yields the protein CASSIDLGQTYEQYF.

This clone has a single count. At one of its ends the junction is not consistent with the germline gene, which may arise from a read error. The sample contains more than one DNA sequence encoding this CDR3. The J gene is TRBJ1-1, the V gene TRBV7-3; 7 bases map to TRBD1. This CDR3 has 15 amino acids. Germline CDR1 SGHTA, CDR2 FQGTGA. In DNA, the CDR3 is TGTGCCAGCAGCTTAGAGAGGCAGGGGGACACCGAAGCTTTCTTT. It translates to CASSLERQGDTEAFF. Using reference TRBV7-3 and TRBJ1-1 for the parts outside the CDR3, the full variable domain is GAGVSQTPSNKVTEKGKYVELRCDPISGHTALYWYRQSLGQGPEFLIYFQGTGAADDSGLPNDRFFAVRPEGSVSTLKIQRTERGDSAVYLCASSLERQGDTEAFFGQGTRLTVV.

The chain links TRBV4-1 to TRBJ1-3; TRBD1 might be the D (5 bases). The V end was cut by 1 base, the J end by 2 bases, with 15 bases between. The CDR3 has 17 residues. Germline V gene lookup returns CDR1 MGHRA and CDR2 YSYEKL. The CDR3, as DNA: TGCGCCAGCAGCCAAGTATACAGGCCTTCGGCTGGAAACACCATATATTTT. The encoded protein is CASSQVYRPSAGNTIYF.

The genes are TRBV7-9 and TRBJ2-3; possible D gene TRBD2, 6 bases. The CDR3 runs to 15 residues. Germline CDR1 and CDR2: SEHNR and FQNEAQ (reference sequence). The V end lost 4 bases, the J end lost 1 base, and 12 bases lay between the germline ends. The CDR3 region is CASSSNSGGTDTQYF. The CDR3 bases are TGTGCCAGCAGCTCAAACTCGGGGGGCACAGATACGCAGTATTTT. Supplemented by reference TRBV7-9 and TRBJ2-3, the full variable domain reads DTGVSQNPRHKITKRGQNVTFRCDPISEHNRLYWYRQTLGQGPEFLTYFQNEAQLEKSRLLSDRFSAERPKGSFSTLEIQRTEQGDSAMYLCASSSNSGGTDTQYFGPGTRLTVL.

This clone was seen once. The CDR3 sequence: CASSSDRTGGSLGQFF. The CDR3 DNA reads as TGTGCCAGCAGCTCCGACCGGACAGGGGGTTCTCTTGGGCAGTTCTTC. The rearrangement uses TRBV13 and TRBJ2-1; 10 bases line up with TRBD1. The CDR3 runs to 16 residues. Germline V lookup: CDR1 PRHDT, CDR2 FYEKMQ (reference sequence). V lost 4 bases and J lost 12; bases outside the gene matches: 15.